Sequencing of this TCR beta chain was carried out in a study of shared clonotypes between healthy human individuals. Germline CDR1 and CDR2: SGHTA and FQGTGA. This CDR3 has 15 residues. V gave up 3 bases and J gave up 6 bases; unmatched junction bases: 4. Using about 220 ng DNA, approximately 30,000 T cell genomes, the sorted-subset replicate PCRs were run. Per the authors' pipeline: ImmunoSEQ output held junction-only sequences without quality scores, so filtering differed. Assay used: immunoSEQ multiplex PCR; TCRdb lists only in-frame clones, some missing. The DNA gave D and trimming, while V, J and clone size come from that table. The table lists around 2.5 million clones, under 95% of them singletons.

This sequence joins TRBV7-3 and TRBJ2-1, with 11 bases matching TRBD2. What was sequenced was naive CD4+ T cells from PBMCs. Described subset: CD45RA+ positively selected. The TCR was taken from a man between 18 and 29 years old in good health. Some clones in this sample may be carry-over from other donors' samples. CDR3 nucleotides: TGTGCCAGCAGCTTTACTAGCGGGAGAGGCAATGAGCAGTTCTTC. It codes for CASSFTSGRGNEQFF.